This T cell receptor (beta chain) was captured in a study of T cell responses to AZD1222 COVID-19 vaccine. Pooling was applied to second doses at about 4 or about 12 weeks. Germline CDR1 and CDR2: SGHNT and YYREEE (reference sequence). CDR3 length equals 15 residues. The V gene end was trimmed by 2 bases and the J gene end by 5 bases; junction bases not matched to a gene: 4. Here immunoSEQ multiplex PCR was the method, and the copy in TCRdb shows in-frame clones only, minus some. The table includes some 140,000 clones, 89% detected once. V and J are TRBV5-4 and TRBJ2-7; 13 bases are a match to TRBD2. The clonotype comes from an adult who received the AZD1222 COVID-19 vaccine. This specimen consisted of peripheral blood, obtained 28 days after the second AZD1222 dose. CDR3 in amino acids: CASSFRTSGSNEQYF. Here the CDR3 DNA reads TGTGCCAGCAGCTTCCGGACTAGCGGGAGCAACGAGCAGTACTTC. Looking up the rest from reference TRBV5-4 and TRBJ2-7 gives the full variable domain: ETGVTQSPTHLIKTRGQQVTLRCSSQSGHNTVSWYQQALGQGPQFIFQYYREEENGRGNFPPRFSGLQFPNYSSELNVNALELDDSALYLCASSFRTSGSNEQYFGPGTRLTVT.